The 24 T cell receptor beta chains in this list originate from one sample, sequenced in a study of beta chain features in type 1 diabetes. For these TCRs, the target antigens are not known. General observations from the study: Within each of all four CD4+ subsets, Type 1 diabetes patients had TCRB CDR3s that were moderately but significantly shorter.

TCRB transcripts that were expressed got sequenced, as all of the isolated RNA had been reverse transcribed. Here immunoSEQ multiplex PCR was the method, and the copy in TCRdb shows in-frame clones only, minus some. The sample lists some 150,000 clones; about 10% were seen once. Sequenced material: central memory CD4+ T cells from blood. The origin of the receptors is a woman in her twenties or thirties with type 1 diabetes.

This clone came up a few times. V usage is TRBV6-5 and J usage is TRBJ2-5; D might be TRBD2 (6 bases). Germline assignment: CDR1 MNHEY and CDR2 SVGAGI. Trimming removed 7 bases from V and 2 bases from J, with 14 bases in between. This CDR3 has 14 amino acids. CDR3 in DNA: TGTGCCAGCAAAATACTGGGGGGTCAAGAGACCCAGTACTTC. Residues: CASKILGGQETQYF.

The genes are TRBV6-5 and TRBJ1-2, with TRBD1 as a possible D gene (6 bases). The CDR3 runs to 15 residues. V lost 7 bases and J 2 bases, leaving 17 bases between the germline ends. Germline assignment: CDR1 MNHEY and CDR2 SVGAGI. CDR3 DNA: TGTGCCAGCACCCAGGACAGAACCCAGAACTATGGCTACACCTTC. Its protein product is CASTQDRTQNYGYTF.

The chain uses TRBV7-3 and TRBJ2-5, with a weak D call TRBD2 (6 bases). V lost 5 bases and J 4 bases, leaving 14 bases between the germline ends. CDR1 and CDR2 from the germline V gene are SGHTA and FQGTGA. CDR3 length equals 14 residues. CDR3 nucleotide sequence: TGTGCCAGCAGCCCCGGATCTAGCGCAGAGACCCAGTACTTC. Its translation is CASSPGSSAETQYF.

This clone came up a few times. The chain is built from TRBV30 and TRBJ1-5; D call uncertain. Germline assignment: CDR1 GTSNPN and CDR2 SVGIG (reference sequence). The CDR3 loop spans 14 amino acids. The germline V and J ends were trimmed by 0 bases and 3 bases, with 9 bases remaining between them. This CDR3 reads CAWSVRGANQPQHF. Here the CDR3 DNA reads TGTGCCTGGAGTGTCCGGGGAGCCAATCAGCCCCAGCATTTT.

The chain is built from TRBV7-3 and TRBJ2-2, with TRBD2 identical over 11 bases. CDR3 size: 16 residues. The J segment lost 7 bases and the V segment lost 5 bases, leaving 9 bases of the junction unmatched. Germline loops: CDR1 SGHTA, CDR2 FQGTGA. The CDR3 bases are TGTGCCAGCAGCAAAACTAGCGGGAGTATGAGCGGGGAGCTGTTTTTT. This encodes CASSKTSGSMSGELFF. The whole variable domain, filled in from reference TRBV7-3 and TRBJ2-2, reads GAGVSQTPSNKVTEKGKYVELRCDPISGHTALYWYRQSLGQGPEFLIYFQGTGAADDSGLPNDRFFAVRPEGSVSTLKIQRTERGDSAVYLCASSKTSGSMSGELFFGEGSRLTVL.

This clone showed up many times. The gene calls are TRBV2 and TRBJ2-7; D might be TRBD2 (5 bases). Trimming left V 7 bases short and J 7 bases short, with 20 bases between. This CDR3 comprises 14 residues. CDR1 and CDR2 (germline): SNHLY, FYNNEI. The CDR3 bases are TGTGCCAGCAAAGGATTTATTTCTTCGGGGGAGCAGTACTTC. Translated, it gives CASKGFISSGEQYF.

This clone was detected only a few times. The chain carries TRBV4-2 and TRBJ2-3; D possibly corresponds to TRBD1 (6 bases). The ends were cut back, 7 bases at V and 2 bases at J, with 16 bases in the middle. The CDR3 runs to 15 residues. The germline V gene has CDR1 LGHNA and CDR2 YNFKEQ. As DNA, the CDR3 is TGTGCCAGCAATTCAGGGGCCGATATCACAGATACGCAGTATTTT. Translation: CASNSGADITDTQYF.

A few counts support this clone. The CDR3 spells CSARDSGRDTF. The CDR3 DNA reads TGCAGTGCTCGGGACAGTGGAAGGGACACCTTC. This chain connects TRBV20-1 to TRBJ1-2; 7 nucleotides match TRBD1. J was trimmed by 12 bases and V by 5 bases; bases with no gene match: 9. The CDR3 is 11 residues long. The V gene's germline CDR1 is DFQATT and CDR2 SNEGSKA (reference sequence).

The V call is TRBV4-1, the J call TRBJ2-7; 10 nucleotides align to TRBD1. There are 15 residues in the CDR3. With V trimmed by 1 base and J by 2 bases, 2 bases remained unmatched. Germline CDR1 reads MGHRA; CDR2 reads YSYEKL. CDR3 bases: TGCGCCAGCAGCCAAGGGACAGGGGGAACCTACGAGCAGTACTTC. This codes for CASSQGTGGTYEQYF.

There are many counts of this clone. V usage is TRBV29-1 and J usage is TRBJ1-2, with 7 bases fitting TRBD1. Per germline, CDR1 SQVTM and CDR2 ANQGSEA. Losses at the gene ends were 6 bases for V and 2 bases for J; bases not matched to a gene: 9. The CDR3 spans 14 residues. The CDR3 DNA reads as TGCAGCGTCGCCGTTACACAGGGGAACTATGGCTACACCTTC. It is translated as CSVAVTQGNYGYTF.

This clone was observed a handful of times. In nucleotides, the CDR3 is TGTGCCAGCAGTTCGCATGACAGACCTGTAAAACTGTTTTTT. Protein sequence: CASSSHDRPVKLFF. The V gene is TRBV28, the J gene TRBJ1-4; a possible D gene is TRBD1 (5 bases). The length of the CDR3 is 14 residues. Germline V gene lookup returns CDR1 MDHEN and CDR2 SYDVKM. V lost 4 bases and J 10 bases, leaving 16 bases between the germline ends.

This clone was recorded a few times. The V gene is TRBV18, the J gene TRBJ1-1; the match to TRBD1 covers 8 bases. The CDR3 runs 17 residues. The V segment lost 6 bases and the J segment 2 bases; nucleotides outside the gene matches: 14. Germline CDR1 is KGHSH and CDR2 is LQKENI. The CDR3 nucleotides read TGTGCCAGCTCCCAAGGCCTGCAGGGGGCAGATAACACTGAAGCTTTCTTT. This codes for CASSQGLQGADNTEAFF.

This clone was observed a few times. The same CDR3 also results from other DNA sequences found in this sample. The genes are TRBV6-5 and TRBJ2-2; 8 nucleotides agree with TRBD1. J gave up 2 bases and V 6 bases, and 5 bases lay outside the gene matches. Germline CDR1 MNHEY, CDR2 SVGAGI. The CDR3 is 15 amino acids. This chain's CDR3 is CASRPGQVNTGELFF. The DNA of the CDR3 is TGTGCCAGCAGACCGGGACAGGTCAACACCGGGGAGCTGTTTTTT.

This clone was recorded a few times. V and J are TRBV7-9 and TRBJ1-2, with 7 bases aligning to TRBD1. With 3 bases clipped from V and 0 bases from J, the junction kept 4 bases outside the gene matches. Germline CDR1 is SEHNR and CDR2 is FQNEAQ (reference sequence). There are 15 residues in the CDR3. The CDR3 loop reads CASSFNRGTNYGYTF. The DNA for the CDR3 is TGTGCCAGCAGCTTTAACAGGGGTACTAACTATGGCTACACCTTC.

The chain uses TRBV30 and TRBJ1-1, with D tentatively TRBD1 (6 bases). This CDR3 region has 14 residues. The V end was cut by 6 bases, the J end by 1 base, with 15 bases between. Germline V gene data show CDR1 as GTSNPN and CDR2 as SVGIG (reference sequence). The CDR3: CACAQGWGNTEAFF. CDR3 nucleotide sequence: TGTGCCTGCGCACAGGGTTGGGGGAACACTGAAGCTTTCTTT.

This clone was seen many times. V and J are TRBV19 and TRBJ2-7; D is undetermined. The CDR3 runs 13 residues. The germline V gene encodes CDR1 LNHDA and CDR2 SQIVND (reference sequence). Trimming left V 5 bases short and J 4 bases short, with 12 bases between. CDR3 coding DNA: TGTGCCAGTAGTCTCTCGCGGTCATACGAGCAGTACTTC. Translated: CASSLSRSYEQYF.

This chain uses TRBV14 with TRBJ1-1; D remains unclear. Germline lookup yields CDR1 SGHDN and CDR2 FVKESK. Trimming removed 2 bases from V and 0 bases from J, with 10 bases in between. CDR3 length: 15 amino acids. The CDR3, as DNA: TGTGCCAGCAGCCAATCACTAGGAGTGAACACTGAAGCTTTCTTT. It codes for CASSQSLGVNTEAFF.

In its sample, this clone was seen many times. V gene TRBV15 combines with J gene TRBJ2-1; D may be TRBD2 (5 bases). V lost 0 bases to trimming and J lost 15 bases, with 15 bases between them. The germline CDR1 and CDR2 sequences are LNHNV and YYDKDF (reference sequence). The CDR3 extends over 13 amino acids. The CDR3 bases are TGTGCCACCAGCAGAGATCCGGGCCTCGGGGTGTTCTTC. Amino acid sequence: CATSRDPGLGVFF.

The gene calls are TRBV5-4 and TRBJ2-2; D might be TRBD1 (6 bases). The V end lost 5 bases, the J end lost 7 bases, and 18 bases lay between the germline ends. Germline-derived CDR1 and CDR2 are SGHNT and YYREEE (reference sequence). The CDR3 totals 15 residues. The CDR3 DNA reads TGTGCCAGCAGATCTTACAGGGCGGATAGCGGGGAGCTGTTTTTT. Its protein product is CASRSYRADSGELFF. Full variable domain (rest looked up from reference TRBV5-4 and TRBJ2-2): ETGVTQSPTHLIKTRGQQVTLRCSSQSGHNTVSWYQQALGQGPQFIFQYYREEENGRGNFPPRFSGLQFPNYSSELNVNALELDDSALYLCASRSYRADSGELFFGEGSRLTVL.

This clone was seen more than once but under ten times. The chain has TRBV7-2 and TRBJ1-2; the D is unclear. Trimming shortened V by 5 bases and J by 8 bases, and 18 bases separated the two germline ends. Germline CDR1 reads SGHTA; CDR2 reads FQGNSA. This CDR3 has 14 amino acids. The CDR3 region is CASSPLRGREGYTF. CDR3 bases: TGTGCCAGCAGCCCGCTGCGAGGGCGGGAGGGCTACACCTTC.

The chain recombines TRBV7-2 with TRBJ2-7; 7 nucleotides match TRBD2. CDR1 and CDR2 (germline): SGHTA, FQGNSA. The CDR3 runs to 15 residues. The V gene end was trimmed by 4 bases and the J gene end by 4 bases; junction bases not matched to a gene: 10. Here the CDR3 reads CASSSPGGGRYEQYF. CDR3 nucleotide sequence: TGTGCCAGCAGCTCCCCGGGGGGAGGTCGGTACGAGCAGTACTTC.

This rearrangement joins TRBV28 to TRBJ2-3, with a weak D call TRBD2 (6 bases). Trimming cost V 6 bases and J 2 bases, with 15 bases left between them. This CDR3 is built from 15 residues. The germline V gene has CDR1 MDHEN and CDR2 SYDVKM. CDR3 DNA: TGTGCCAGCAGGGGGGTCGGGGGTTACACAGATACGCAGTATTTT. This translates into CASRGVGGYTDTQYF. The full variable domain, its missing parts supplied by reference TRBV28 and TRBJ2-3, is DVKVTQSSRYLVKRTGEKVFLECVQDMDHENMFWYRQDPGLGLRLIYFSYDVKMKEKGDIPEGYSVSREKKERFSLILESASTNQTSMYLCASRGVGGYTDTQYFGPGTRLTVL.

This clone was found once. The chain combines TRBV5-4 with TRBJ2-6; D not certain. The CDR3 extends over 18 amino acids. The V gene lost 4 bases and the J gene lost 0 bases, with 17 bases spanning the gap. The germline gives CDR1 SGHNT, CDR2 YYREEE (reference sequence). The CDR3 here is CASSLPGPPSSGANVLTF. The CDR3 region has the DNA TGTGCCAGCAGCCTACCGGGTCCTCCGAGCTCTGGGGCCAACGTCCTGACTTTC. Full variable domain (remainder filled in from reference TRBV5-4 and TRBJ2-6): ETGVTQSPTHLIKTRGQQVTLRCSSQSGHNTVSWYQQALGQGPQFIFQYYREEENGRGNFPPRFSGLQFPNYSSELNVNALELDDSALYLCASSLPGPPSSGANVLTFGAGSRLTVL.

The rearrangement links TRBV28 to TRBJ2-5; 8 nucleotides match TRBD1. CDR1 and CDR2 (germline): MDHEN, SYDVKM. V lost 8 bases, J lost 2 bases, and 4 bases stayed unmatched. The CDR3 sequence is 13 residues long. The CDR3 loop is CASGRDRQETQYF. The CDR3 coding sequence is TGTGCCAGCGGCCGGGACAGGCAAGAGACCCAGTACTTC.